Sequencing of this T cell receptor beta chain was carried out in a study of blood T cell repertoires in COVID-19. Background on the study: The United States, Italy and Spain supplied acute and convalescent COVID-19 samples. Sources were T cells, B-cell-depleted T cells, or PBMCs; the material itself was cDNA or gDNA.

V shed 0 bases and J 5 bases; nucleotides not matched to a gene: 15. The CDR3 runs 19 residues. Germline V CDR1 and CDR2: LGHNA, YNFKEQ. In the original processing: Amplifying reference gene primers gave estimates of nucleated cell counts. Clones were read by immunoSEQ multiplex PCR, and TCRdb kept only the in-frame ones, dropping some. V and J calls and clone size are given by that table; D and trimming were obtained from the DNA. The profile shows 250,000 to 300,000 clones, about 88% of them singletons. The specimen was peripheral blood. This TCR derives from a man between 18 and 29 years old with active or convalescent COVID-19. The rearrangement joins TRBV4-2 to TRBJ1-5; 8 nucleotides match TRBD1. The CDR3 DNA reads TGTGCCAGCAGCCAAGAATTGGTCGCAGGGGACAGGTTCGATCAGCCCCAGCATTTT. It is translated as CASSQELVAGDRFDQPQHF.